This T cell receptor (beta chain) stems from a study of blood T cell repertoires in COVID-19. The wider study: Whether acute or convalescent, the COVID-19 samples came from the United States, Italy and Spain. T cells, B-cell-depleted T cells, or PBMCs supplied cDNA or gDNA.

The CDR3 is 14 amino acids. Germline V gene data show CDR1 as LGHDT and CDR2 as YNNKEL (reference sequence). V dropped 4 bases and J dropped 8; count of bases not matched to a gene: 8. The repertoire was sequenced with immunoSEQ multiplex PCR; TCRdb's copy has only in-frame clones and lacks some. This table holds under 200,000 clones, 70% to 90% found once. The rearrangement joins TRBV3-1 (or the pseudogene TRBV3-2) to TRBJ1-2, with 9 bases that match TRBD1. This clonotype originated in a man aged 55-75 years with active or convalescent COVID-19. The sample was peripheral blood. The CDR3 DNA reads as TGTGCCAGCAGCCCAACAGGGGGCGGAATCGGCTACACCTTC. As protein: CASSPTGGGIGYTF.